Each of the 25 T cell receptor beta chains below was sequenced from the same sample in a study of T cell responses to AZD1222 COVID-19 vaccine. Libraries were prepared by immunoSEQ multiplex PCR; TCRdb keeps only in-frame clonotypes and omits some of them. The profile shows some 120,000 clones, 80% to 90% of them singletons. The sample was peripheral blood, taken on day 0 of AZD1222 vaccination. The receptors stem from an adult in good health.

This clone was seen just once. V is TRBV5-6 and J is TRBJ2-2; D is unresolved. There are 14 residues in the CDR3. Germline V lookup: CDR1 SGHDT, CDR2 YYEEEE. Trimming cost V 3 bases and J 3 bases, with 9 bases left between them. The CDR3, as DNA: TGTGCCAGCAGCTCCCGGACGTACACCGGGGAGCTGTTTTTT. Translated, it gives CASSSRTYTGELFF.

This sequence joins TRBV6-5 and TRBJ1-2; no reliable D call. The germline gives CDR1 MNHEY, CDR2 SVGAGI. The CDR3 runs to 13 residues. V was pared by 6 bases and J by 4 bases, with 12 bases between. The CDR3, as DNA: TGTGCCAGCAGGATAGACACTATCTATGGCTACACCTTC. This sequence encodes CASRIDTIYGYTF.

This sequence joins TRBV5-1 and TRBJ1-2, with 8 nucleotides matching TRBD1. J lost 7 bases, V lost 2 bases, and 7 bases had no gene match. The CDR3 extends over 14 amino acids. CDR1 is SGHRS and CDR2 is YFSETQ in the germline V gene. The CDR3 region has the DNA TGCGCCAGCAGCTTTTCGGACAGGGCGGGTGGCTACACCTTC. Its protein product is CASSFSDRAGGYTF.

The CDR3 region is CASTHGLAGEQYF. CDR3 coding DNA: TGTGCCAGCACCCACGGCCTGGCGGGGGAGCAGTACTTC. This chain uses TRBV6-1 with TRBJ2-7; the D gene is possibly TRBD2 (6 bases). CDR3 size: 13 residues. V gave up 7 bases and J gave up 7 bases, with 17 bases separating them. CDR1 is MNHNS and CDR2 is SASEGT in the germline V gene.

The chain carries TRBV11-2 and TRBJ1-5, with TRBD1 matching over 9 bases. Germline CDR1 and CDR2: SGHAT and FQNNGV. This CDR3 is 14 amino acids long. The junction had 4 bases not matched to a gene; V was cut back by 5 bases and J by 5 bases. Written as DNA, the CDR3 is TGTGCCAGCAGCCAAGGACAGGGGTATCAGCCCCAGCATTTT. Translating gives CASSQGQGYQPQHF.

The sample holds one count of this clone. The chain links TRBV7-9 to TRBJ1-2; TRBD1 matches at 9 bases. CDR3 length equals 14 residues. V shed 8 bases, J shed 4 bases, and the junction held 8 bases outside the gene matches. Per the germline V gene, CDR1 is SEHNR and CDR2 is FQNEAQ (reference sequence). The CDR3 coding sequence is TGTGCCAGCCACACAGGGGGCACAGGCTATGGCTACACCTTC. It encodes CASHTGGTGYGYTF.

The gene calls are TRBV9 and TRBJ1-5, with a tentative D call TRBD1 (5 bases). The CDR3 consists of 15 residues. Germline V lookup: CDR1 SGDLS, CDR2 YYNGEE. With 0 bases removed from V and 6 bases from J, the gap between germline ends came to 13 bases. DNA for the CDR3: TGTGCCAGCAGCGTAGCTTGCAGGGAGAGTCAGCCCCAGCATTTT. Protein product: CASSVACRESQPQHF.

The count of this clone is one. This chain connects TRBV6-5 to TRBJ1-5, with D maybe TRBD1 (5 bases). Trimming removed 5 bases at V and 4 bases at J, with 15 bases between. CDR1 is MNHEY and CDR2 is SVGAGI in the germline V gene. The CDR3 consists of 15 residues. DNA of the CDR3: TGTGCCAGCAGTACAAGTTCCAAGGGGAATCAGCCCCAGCATTTT. Translation: CASSTSSKGNQPQHF.

The chain employs TRBV10-2 and TRBJ1-1; no firm D call. In germline, CDR1 is WSHSY, CDR2 SAAADI. V shed 4 bases and J shed 4 bases, with 7 bases lying between them. This CDR3 region has 12 residues. CDR3 sequence: CASSGPITEAFF. DNA of the CDR3: TGCGCCAGCAGTGGGCCCATCACTGAAGCTTTCTTT.

The chain combines TRBV11-3 with TRBJ2-7; D call uncertain. The CDR3 covers 13 residues. Trimming left V 5 bases short and J 3 bases short, with 11 bases between. CDR1 SGHNT and CDR2 YENEEA come from the germline V gene. CDR3: CASSLNSNYEQYF. The CDR3, as DNA: TGTGCCAGCAGCCTAAATTCAAACTACGAGCAGTACTTC.

This clone has only one observation. The chain combines TRBV6-5 with TRBJ1-1, with D hard to call. V was pared by 4 bases and J by 2 bases, with 2 bases between. The germline gives CDR1 MNHEY, CDR2 SVGAGI. The CDR3 contains 11 residues. The CDR3 sequence: CASSSNTEAFF. CDR3 DNA: TGTGCCAGCAGTTCCAACACTGAAGCTTTCTTT.

The V gene is TRBV18, the J gene TRBJ2-7; 11 nucleotides match TRBD2. CDR1 and CDR2 from the germline V gene are KGHSH and LQKENI. V gave up 4 bases and J gave up 4 bases; unmatched junction bases: 9. There are 16 residues in the CDR3. The CDR3 DNA reads TGTGCCAGCTCACGGAAAGTAGCGGGAGGGGGATACGAGCAGTACTTC. Its translation: CASSRKVAGGGYEQYF.

This chain links TRBV6-2 or TRBV6-3 with TRBJ2-2; 13 bases map to TRBD2. Trimming cost V 0 bases and J 4 bases; bases outside gene matches: 11. The CDR3 spans 20 residues. The germline gives CDR1 MNHEY, CDR2 SVGEGT. This chain's CDR3 is CASSYSGTSGRARGTGELFF. CDR3 DNA: TGTGCCAGCAGTTACTCCGGAACTAGCGGGAGGGCAAGGGGCACCGGGGAGCTGTTTTTT.

This chain joins TRBV9 and TRBJ2-5; 7 bases fit TRBD2. This CDR3 contains 16 residues. Germline V gene data show CDR1 as SGDLS and CDR2 as YYNGEE. The V and J ends lost 0 bases and 6 bases, in that order; junction bases with no gene match: 11. The CDR3: CASSVEGGRAVKTQYF. For the CDR3, the DNA is TGTGCCAGCAGCGTAGAGGGTGGGAGGGCCGTTAAGACCCAGTACTTC.

The chain has TRBV30 and TRBJ1-2, with 7 bases fitting TRBD1. CDR3 length equals 13 residues. V was pared by 2 bases and J by 2 bases, with 2 bases of the junction left unmatched. Germline CDR1 and CDR2: GTSNPN and SVGIG (reference sequence). The CDR3 nucleotides read TGTGCCTGGAGTACAGGGGCCAACTATGGCTACACCTTC. This codes for CAWSTGANYGYTF. The full variable domain, rest sourced from reference TRBV30 and TRBJ1-2, is SQTIHQWPATLVQPVGSPLSLECTVEGTSNPNLYWYRQAAGRGLQLLFYSVGIGQISSEVPQNLSASRPQDRQFILSSKKLLLSDSGFYLCAWSTGANYGYTFGSGTRLTVV.

The rearrangement joins TRBV15 to TRBJ2-5; 9 nucleotides match TRBD2. CDR3 length equals 15 residues. Germline CDR1 is LNHNV and CDR2 is YYDKDF (reference sequence). V shed 5 bases and J 1 base; nucleotides not matched to a gene: 5. CDR3 protein: CATSSLSGGQETQYF. DNA for the CDR3: TGTGCCACCAGCTCCCTTAGCGGGGGCCAAGAGACCCAGTACTTC.

The chain carries TRBV30 and TRBJ2-3; 8 bases line up with TRBD1. The CDR3 runs to 16 residues. V dropped 1 base and J dropped 3; count of bases not matched to a gene: 9. The germline CDR1 and CDR2 sequences are GTSNPN and SVGIG (reference sequence). The CDR3 bases are TGTGCCTGGAGTGCGGACAGGGTAGTAAAAACAGATACGCAGTATTTT. It specifies CAWSADRVVKTDTQYF. Looking up the rest from reference TRBV30 and TRBJ2-3 gives the full variable domain: SQTIHQWPATLVQPVGSPLSLECTVEGTSNPNLYWYRQAAGRGLQLLFYSVGIGQISSEVPQNLSASRPQDRQFILSSKKLLLSDSGFYLCAWSADRVVKTDTQYFGPGTRLTVL.

This clone was seen once. V and J are TRBV9 and TRBJ2-5, with TRBD2 as a possible D gene (6 bases). The V gene's germline CDR1 is SGDLS and CDR2 YYNGEE. Trimming cost V 6 bases and J 1 base, with 13 bases left between them. The CDR3 is 14 residues long. The CDR3 DNA is TGTGCCAGCACCCGTAGCGGTCCCCAAGAGACCCAGTACTTC. This gives the protein CASTRSGPQETQYF.

The V call is TRBV30, the J call TRBJ2-2; 9 positions agree with TRBD2. V shed 3 bases, J shed 4 bases, and the junction held 6 bases outside the gene matches. This CDR3 region has 15 residues. Germline CDR1 and CDR2: GTSNPN and SVGIG (reference sequence). This CDR3 reads CAWSTGLAGTGELFF. As DNA, the CDR3 is TGTGCCTGGAGCACGGGACTAGCAGGCACCGGGGAGCTGTTTTTT.

V usage is TRBV9 and J usage is TRBJ2-7; 13 bases match TRBD2. The CDR3 totals 14 residues. Unmatched junction bases numbered 4, after V lost 3 bases and J lost 7 bases. CDR1 is SGDLS, CDR2 YYNGEE, per germline. As DNA, the CDR3 is TGTGCCAGCAGCGCTCGGACTAGCGGGAGTGAGCAGTACTTC. Its translation is CASSARTSGSEQYF.

The chain recombines TRBV5-1 with TRBJ2-5; D might be TRBD2 (6 bases). The V gene's germline CDR1 is SGHRS and CDR2 YFSETQ. The CDR3 covers 15 residues. The V end lost 2 bases, the J end lost 2 bases, and 13 bases lay between the germline ends. DNA for the CDR3: TGCGCCAGCAGCTTAGGTGGTGGGGGGCAAGAGACCCAGTACTTC. Protein: CASSLGGGGQETQYF. The entire variable domain, with the rest obtained from reference TRBV5-1 and TRBJ2-5, is as follows: KAGVTQTPRYLIKTRGQQVTLSCSPISGHRSVSWYQQTPGQGLQFLFEYFSETQRNKGNFPGRFSGRQFSNSRSEMNVSTLELGDSALYLCASSLGGGGQETQYFGPGTRLLVL.

The CDR3 loop reads CASSLTVTNTGELFF. The CDR3 DNA follows: TGTGCCAGCAGCCTGACTGTGACGAACACCGGGGAGCTGTTTTTT. This chain links TRBV7-9 with TRBJ2-2, with D unclear. Trimming took 5 bases from V and 0 from J, leaving 10 bases between them. The CDR3 is 15 residues long. Germline assignment: CDR1 SEHNR and CDR2 FQNEAQ (reference sequence). Full variable domain (rest looked up from reference TRBV7-9 and TRBJ2-2): DTGVSQNPRHKITKRGQNVTFRCDPISEHNRLYWYRQTLGQGPEFLTYFQNEAQLEKSRLLSDRFSAERPKGSFSTLEIQRTEQGDSAMYLCASSLTVTNTGELFFGEGSRLTVL.

This clone was seen a handful of times. This rearrangement joins TRBV7-3 to TRBJ2-1, with 8 positions matching TRBD2. The CDR3 is 18 residues long. V gave up 2 bases and J gave up 0 bases; unmatched junction bases: 9. Germline CDR1 is SGHTA and CDR2 is FQGTGA. CDR3 amino acids: CASSLQAGTRGSYNEQFF. The CDR3 DNA is TGTGCCAGCAGCTTACAAGCCGGGACTAGGGGCTCCTACAATGAGCAGTTCTTC. Full variable domain (missing parts from reference TRBV7-3 and TRBJ2-1): GAGVSQTPSNKVTEKGKYVELRCDPISGHTALYWYRQSLGQGPEFLIYFQGTGAADDSGLPNDRFFAVRPEGSVSTLKIQRTERGDSAVYLCASSLQAGTRGSYNEQFFGPGTRLTVL.

This chain connects TRBV29-1 to TRBJ2-1; 11 bases line up with TRBD2. V shed 8 bases, J shed 7 bases, and the junction held 10 bases outside the gene matches. The CDR3 totals 14 residues. CDR1 SQVTM and CDR2 ANQGSEA come from the germline V gene. CDR3 bases: TGCAGCATACCGGGACTAGCGGTTGGGAATGAGCAGTTCTTC. It is translated as CSIPGLAVGNEQFF.

This clone is classed as medium-sized. The chain combines TRBV2 with TRBJ2-2, with a tentative D call TRBD2 (6 bases). The CDR3 is made up of 18 amino acids. Trimming took 0 bases from V and 4 from J, leaving 18 bases between them. Per the germline V gene, CDR1 is SNHLY and CDR2 is FYNNEI. The CDR3 protein is CASSEARRTLGGTGELFF. In DNA form, the CDR3 reads TGTGCCAGCAGTGAAGCGAGGAGGACTCTCGGGGGCACCGGGGAGCTGTTTTTT.